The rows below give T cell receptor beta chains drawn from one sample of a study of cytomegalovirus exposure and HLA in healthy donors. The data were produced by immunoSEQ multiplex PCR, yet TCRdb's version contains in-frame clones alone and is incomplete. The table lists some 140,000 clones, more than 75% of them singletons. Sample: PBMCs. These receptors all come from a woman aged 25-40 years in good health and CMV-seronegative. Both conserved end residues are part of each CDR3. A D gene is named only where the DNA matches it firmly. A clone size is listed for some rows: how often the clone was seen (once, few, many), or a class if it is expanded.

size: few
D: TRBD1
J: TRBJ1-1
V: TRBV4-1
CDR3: CASSQALRGGLTEAFF
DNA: TGCGCCAGCAGCCAAGCCCTTCGAGGGGGCCTCACTGAAGCTTTCTTT

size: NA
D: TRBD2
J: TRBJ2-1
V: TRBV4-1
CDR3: CASSQGTSGGKGEQFF
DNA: TGCGCCAGCAGCCAAGGGACTAGCGGGGGGAAGGGGGAGCAGTTCTTC

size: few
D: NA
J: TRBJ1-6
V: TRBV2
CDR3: CATDRLYNSPLHF
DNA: TGTGCCACCGACAGGCTGTATAATTCACCCCTCCACTTT

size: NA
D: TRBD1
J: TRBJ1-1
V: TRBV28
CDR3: CASRTGGFRTEAFF
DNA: TGTGCCAGCAGGACAGGGGGGTTCCGGACTGAAGCTTTCTTT

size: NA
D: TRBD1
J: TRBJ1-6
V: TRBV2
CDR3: CASSVGTANSPLHF
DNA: TGTGCCAGCAGTGTGGGGACAGCTAATTCACCCCTCCACTTT

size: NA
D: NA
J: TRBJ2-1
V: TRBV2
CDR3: CASSAEGGPYNEQFF
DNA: TGTGCCAGCAGTGCAGAGGGGGGGCCCTACAATGAGCAGTTCTTC

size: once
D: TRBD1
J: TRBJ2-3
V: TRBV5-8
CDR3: CASVPEPGQGADTQYF
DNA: TGTGCCAGCGTCCCTGAACCGGGACAGGGGGCAGATACGCAGTATTTT

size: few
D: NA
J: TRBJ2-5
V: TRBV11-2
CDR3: CASSLDQVETQYF
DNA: TGTGCCAGCAGCTTAGATCAGGTGGAGACCCAGTACTTC

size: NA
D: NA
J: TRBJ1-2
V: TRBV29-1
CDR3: CSVEKSGGSYGYTF
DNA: TGCAGCGTTGAAAAGTCGGGAGGAAGTTATGGCTACACCTTC

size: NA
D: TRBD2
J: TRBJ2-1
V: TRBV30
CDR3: CAWSVVAGGGNEQFF
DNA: TGTGCCTGGAGTGTGGTAGCGGGAGGAGGGAATGAGCAGTTCTTC

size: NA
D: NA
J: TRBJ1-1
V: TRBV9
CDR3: CASSVQSNTEAFF
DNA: TGTGCCAGCAGCGTCCAGTCGAACACTGAAGCTTTCTTT

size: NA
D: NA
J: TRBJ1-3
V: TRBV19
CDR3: CASSIGSGDSGNTIYF
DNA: TGTGCCAGTAGTATAGGATCGGGGGATTCTGGAAACACCATATATTTT

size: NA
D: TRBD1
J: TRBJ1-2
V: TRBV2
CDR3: CASSEARQGVSLTF
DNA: TGTGCCAGCAGTGAAGCGAGACAGGGCGTATCGTTGACCTTC

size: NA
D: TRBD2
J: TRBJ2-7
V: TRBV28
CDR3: CASSSQPLTSGINEQYF
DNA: TGTGCCAGCAGTTCCCAGCCCCTGACTAGCGGGATCAACGAGCAGTACTTC

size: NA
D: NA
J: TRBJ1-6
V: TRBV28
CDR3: CASSFRFGQPSSYNSPLHF
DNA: TGTGCCAGCAGTTTTCGCTTCGGACAACCGAGCTCCTATAATTCACCCCTCCACTTT